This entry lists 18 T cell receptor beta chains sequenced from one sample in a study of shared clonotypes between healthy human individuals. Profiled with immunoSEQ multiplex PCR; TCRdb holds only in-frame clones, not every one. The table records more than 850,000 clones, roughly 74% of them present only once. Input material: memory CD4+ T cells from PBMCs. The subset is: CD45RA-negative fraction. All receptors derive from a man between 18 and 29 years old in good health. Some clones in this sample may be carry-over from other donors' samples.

CDR3: CASSLLAGTVGSTYGYTF. The CDR3 DNA is TGTGCCAGCAGTCTCTTGGCAGGGACCGTTGGAAGTACCTATGGCTACACCTTC. The V gene is TRBV2, the J gene TRBJ1-2, with a possible D match to TRBD1 (5 bases). The CDR3 covers 18 residues. Trimming pared 5 bases from V and 4 bases from J, leaving 26 bases between. Germline CDR1 and CDR2: SNHLY and FYNNEI.

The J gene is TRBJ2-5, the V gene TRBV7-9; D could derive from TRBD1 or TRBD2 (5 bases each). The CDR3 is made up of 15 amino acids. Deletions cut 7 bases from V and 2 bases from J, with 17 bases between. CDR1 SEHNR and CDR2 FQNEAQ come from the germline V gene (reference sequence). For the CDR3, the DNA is TGTGCCAGCACCCCCAATTTGGGGGAACAAGAGACCCAGTACTTC. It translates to CASTPNLGEQETQYF.

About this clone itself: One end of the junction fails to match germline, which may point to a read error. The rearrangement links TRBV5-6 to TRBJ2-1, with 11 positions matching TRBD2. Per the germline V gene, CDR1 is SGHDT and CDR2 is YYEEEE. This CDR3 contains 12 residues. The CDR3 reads CASSLGLADSIF. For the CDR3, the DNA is TGTGCCAGCAGCCTGGGACTAGCGGACAGCATCTTC.

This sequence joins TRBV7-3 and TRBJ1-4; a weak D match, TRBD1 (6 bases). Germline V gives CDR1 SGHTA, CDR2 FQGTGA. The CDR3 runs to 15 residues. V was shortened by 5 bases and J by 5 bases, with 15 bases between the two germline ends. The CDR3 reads CASSPGAGPNEKLFF. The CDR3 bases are TGTGCCAGCAGCCCAGGGGCAGGGCCGAATGAAAAACTGTTTTTT.

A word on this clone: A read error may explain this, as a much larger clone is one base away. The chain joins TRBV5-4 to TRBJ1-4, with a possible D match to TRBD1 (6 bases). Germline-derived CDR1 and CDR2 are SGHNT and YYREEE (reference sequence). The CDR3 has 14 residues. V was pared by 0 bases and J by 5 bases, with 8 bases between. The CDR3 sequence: CASSLAGVNEKLFF. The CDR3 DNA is TGTGCCAGCAGCTTGGCAGGGGTAAATGAAAAACTGTTTTTT.

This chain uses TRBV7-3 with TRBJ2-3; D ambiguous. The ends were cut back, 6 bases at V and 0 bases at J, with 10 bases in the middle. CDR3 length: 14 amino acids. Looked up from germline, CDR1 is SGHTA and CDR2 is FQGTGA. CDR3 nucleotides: TGTGCCAGCAGAGACATCTCGAGCACAGATACGCAGTATTTT. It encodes CASRDISSTDTQYF.

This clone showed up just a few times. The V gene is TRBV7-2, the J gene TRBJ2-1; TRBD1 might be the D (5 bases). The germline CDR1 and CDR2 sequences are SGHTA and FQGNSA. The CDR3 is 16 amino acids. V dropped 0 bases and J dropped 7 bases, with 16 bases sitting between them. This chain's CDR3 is CASSLAGREGFNEQFF. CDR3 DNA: TGTGCCAGCAGCTTAGCGGGCAGGGAAGGTTTTAATGAGCAGTTCTTC.

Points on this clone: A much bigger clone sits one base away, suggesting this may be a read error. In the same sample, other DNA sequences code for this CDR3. CDR3 sequence reads: CASSPSTDTQYF. CDR3 sequence (DNA): TGTGCCAGCAGTCCCAGCACAGATACGCAGTATTTT. V is TRBV27 and J is TRBJ2-3; no clear D. V was pared by 5 bases and J by 0 bases, with 3 bases between. There are 12 residues in the CDR3. The germline V gene has CDR1 MNHEY and CDR2 SMNVEV (reference sequence).

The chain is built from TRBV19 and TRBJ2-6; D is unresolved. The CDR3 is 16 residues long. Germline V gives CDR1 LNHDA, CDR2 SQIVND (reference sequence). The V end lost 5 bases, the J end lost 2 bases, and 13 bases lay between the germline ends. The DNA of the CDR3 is TGTGCCAGTAGTCCCAATGGTTACGCTGGGGCCAACGTCCTGACTTTC. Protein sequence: CASSPNGYAGANVLTF.

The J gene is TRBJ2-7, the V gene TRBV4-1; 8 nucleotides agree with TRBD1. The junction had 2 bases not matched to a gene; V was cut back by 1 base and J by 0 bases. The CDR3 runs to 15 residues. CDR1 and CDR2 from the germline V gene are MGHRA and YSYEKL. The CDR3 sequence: CASSQVTGDSYEQYF. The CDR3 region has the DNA TGCGCCAGCAGCCAAGTGACAGGGGACTCCTACGAGCAGTACTTC.

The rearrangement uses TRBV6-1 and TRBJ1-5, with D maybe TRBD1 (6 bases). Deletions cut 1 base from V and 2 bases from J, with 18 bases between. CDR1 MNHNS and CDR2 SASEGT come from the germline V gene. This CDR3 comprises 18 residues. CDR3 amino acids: CASSEEWGGPLGNQPQHF. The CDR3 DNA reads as TGTGCCAGCAGTGAAGAATGGGGGGGCCCTTTGGGCAATCAGCCCCAGCATTTT.

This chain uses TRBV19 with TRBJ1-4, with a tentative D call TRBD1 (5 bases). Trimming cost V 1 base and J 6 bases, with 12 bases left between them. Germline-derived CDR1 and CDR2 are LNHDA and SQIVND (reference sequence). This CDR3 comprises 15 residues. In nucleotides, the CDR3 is TGTGCCAGTAGTATAGGGGGCCTACGGGATGAAAAACTGTTTTTT. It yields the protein CASSIGGLRDEKLFF.

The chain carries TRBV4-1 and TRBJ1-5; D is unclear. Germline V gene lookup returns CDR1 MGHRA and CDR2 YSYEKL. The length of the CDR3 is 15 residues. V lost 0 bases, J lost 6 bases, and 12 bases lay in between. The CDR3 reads CASSQEGWEGQPQHF. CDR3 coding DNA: TGCGCCAGCAGCCAAGAGGGCTGGGAAGGTCAGCCCCAGCATTTT.

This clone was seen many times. The CDR3 reads CASSQGTSAGELFF. The CDR3 nucleotides read TGCGCCAGCAGCCAGGGGACTAGCGCCGGGGAGCTGTTTTTT. J is TRBJ2-2 and V is TRBV4-1, with TRBD2 identical over 10 bases. V was clipped by 3 bases and J by 6 bases; unmatched bases: 1. Germline CDR1 MGHRA, CDR2 YSYEKL. This CDR3 has 14 residues.

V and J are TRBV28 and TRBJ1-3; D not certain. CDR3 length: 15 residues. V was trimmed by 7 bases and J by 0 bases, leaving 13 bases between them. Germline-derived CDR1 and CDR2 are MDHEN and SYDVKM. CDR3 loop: CASTGRYSSGNTIYF. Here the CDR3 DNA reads TGTGCCAGCACCGGTAGATACAGCTCTGGAAACACCATATATTTT.

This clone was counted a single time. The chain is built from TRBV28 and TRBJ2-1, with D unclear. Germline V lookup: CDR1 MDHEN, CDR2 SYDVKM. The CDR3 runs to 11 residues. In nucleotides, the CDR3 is TGTGCAGTCGACCACTACAATGAGCAGTTCTTC. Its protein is CAVDHYNEQFF. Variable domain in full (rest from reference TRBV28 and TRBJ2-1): DVKVTQSSRYLVKRTGEKVFLECVQDMDHENMFWYRQDPGLGLRLIYFSYDVKMKEKGDIPEGYSVSREKKERFSLILESASTNQTSMYLCAVDHYNEQFFGPGTRLTVL.

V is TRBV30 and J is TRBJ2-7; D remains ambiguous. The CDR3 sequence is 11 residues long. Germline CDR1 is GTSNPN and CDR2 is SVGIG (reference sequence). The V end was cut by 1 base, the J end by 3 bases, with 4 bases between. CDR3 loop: CAWSAGYEQYF. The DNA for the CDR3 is TGTGCCTGGAGTGCGGGCTACGAGCAGTACTTC.

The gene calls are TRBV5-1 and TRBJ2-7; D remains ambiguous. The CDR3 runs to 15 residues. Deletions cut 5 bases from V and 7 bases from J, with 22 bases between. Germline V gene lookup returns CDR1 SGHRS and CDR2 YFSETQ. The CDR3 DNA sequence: TGCGCCAGCAGTCCTTTCGCAGACGAGTTGGCTGAGCAGTACTTC. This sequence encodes CASSPFADELAEQYF.